This T cell receptor (beta chain) was found in a study of T cells in Graves' hyperthyroidism and ophthalmopathy. This clonotype was picked up a small number of times. The source material, RNA transcripts, was used to amplify TCR beta CDR3 regions. RT-PCR in the first round (using the HTBI primer set) targeted the TCR CDR3. TCRdb reanalysed the multiplex PCR reads using MiXCR and keeps one entry per CDR3 protein. The sample holds approximately 400,000 distinct CDR3 sequences; approximately 15% are singletons and the top ten take 9.5% to 11%. This CDR3 comprises 15 residues. Germline V CDR1 and CDR2: MNHNS, SASEGT. The V segment lost 6 bases and the J segment 1 base; nucleotides outside the gene matches: 7.

Source material: blood. The sequence derives from an older woman with Graves' hyperthyroidism. The chain combines TRBV6-1 with TRBJ1-1, with TRBD1 matching 8 bases. The CDR3 here is CASRSGTGGNTEAFF. CDR3 sequence (DNA): TGTGCCAGCAGGTCCGGGACAGGTGGGAACACTGAAGCTTTCTTT.